The next 22 T cell receptor beta chains were all read from a single sample in a study of blood T cell repertoires in COVID-19. The table came from immunoSEQ multiplex PCR; TCRdb's copy has only in-frame clones and leaves some out. This sample has 410,000 or so clones; more than 80% occur once, and the top ten carry 1.4%. Sequenced: peripheral blood. All receptors come from a woman in her twenties or thirties with active or convalescent COVID-19.

The chain links TRBV10-3 to TRBJ2-7; 7 positions agree with TRBD1. Losses at the gene ends were 2 bases for V and 4 bases for J; bases not matched to a gene: 8. CDR3 size: 15 residues. In germline, CDR1 is ENHRY, CDR2 SYGVKD. The CDR3 reads CAISEVEGAPYEQYF. The CDR3 nucleotides are TGTGCCATCAGTGAGGTTGAGGGGGCCCCATACGAGCAGTACTTC.

The chain has TRBV6-5 and TRBJ1-4, with 8 bases matching TRBD1. The length of the CDR3 is 15 residues. V gave up 0 bases and J gave up 8 bases; unmatched junction bases: 5. The V gene's germline CDR1 is MNHEY and CDR2 SVGAGI. DNA of the CDR3: TGTGCCAGCAGTTACTCGACAGGGGCGGGGGAAAAACTGTTTTTT. Translated: CASSYSTGAGEKLFF.

On this clone itself: Other nucleotide sequences from this sample produce the same CDR3. The gene calls are TRBV5-1 and TRBJ1-2; 8 bases align to TRBD1. Unmatched junction bases numbered 9, after V lost 0 bases and J lost 5 bases. This CDR3 region has 16 residues. In germline, CDR1 is SGHRS, CDR2 YFSETQ. The CDR3 region has the DNA TGCGCCAGCAGCTTGGGCTCCGGACAGGGAGGGTATGGCTACACCTTC. Translation: CASSLGSGQGGYGYTF.

V is TRBV10-3 and J is TRBJ1-2; 9 positions match TRBD1. Germline V gene lookup returns CDR1 ENHRY and CDR2 SYGVKD. There are 14 residues in the CDR3. V lost 5 bases to trimming and J lost 3 bases; unmatched junction nucleotides: 4. The CDR3 nucleotides are TGTGCCATCAGTTGGGACAGGGATGACTATGGCTACACCTTC. Its protein product is CAISWDRDDYGYTF.

The chain is built from TRBV12-3 or TRBV12-4 and TRBJ1-2; D remains ambiguous. V lost 6 bases and J lost 0, with 8 bases in between. The CDR3 is made up of 13 amino acids. The CDR3 DNA follows: TGTGCCAGCAGCTCGGGAGCTAACTATGGCTACACCTTC. It yields the protein CASSSGANYGYTF.

This clone was seen more than once but under ten times. V usage is TRBV5-4 and J usage is TRBJ1-6; D perhaps matches TRBD1 (5 bases). Germline V gene data show CDR1 as SGHNT and CDR2 as YYREEE (reference sequence). The V and J ends lost 2 bases and 10 bases respectively, with 13 bases between them. There are 14 residues in the CDR3. The CDR3 loop reads CASSFLPGESPLHF. In DNA form, the CDR3 reads TGTGCCAGCAGCTTCCTCCCGGGGGAATCACCCCTCCACTTT.

This clone was recorded only once. This sequence joins TRBV4-1 and TRBJ2-3; 7 bases align to TRBD1. This CDR3 spans 19 amino acids. CDR1 and CDR2 (germline): MGHRA, YSYEKL. V lost 0 bases, J lost 0 bases, and 12 bases stayed unmatched. In DNA form, the CDR3 reads TGCGCCAGCAGCCAAGAGAGATCGACAGGGTCCGCTAGCACAGATACGCAGTATTTT. Its translation is CASSQERSTGSASTDTQYF.

This clone was seen a few times. One end of the junction fails to match germline, which may point to a read error. The V call is TRBV6-5, the J call TRBJ1-6, with 9 positions matching TRBD1. This CDR3 contains 13 residues. Germline CDR1 reads MNHEY; CDR2 reads SVGAGI. CDR3 DNA sequence: TGTGCCAGCACCGACGGACCACAGGGGGCCCCCCGGTTT. This gives the protein CASTDGPQGAPRF.

This sequence joins TRBV7-2 and TRBJ1-3; D uncertain. The CDR3 spans 17 residues. Germline V gene data show CDR1 as SGHTA and CDR2 as FQGNSA. Trimming removed 3 bases from V and 0 bases from J, with 15 bases in between. CDR3 region: CASSLRFGFSSGNTIYF. The DNA of the CDR3 is TGTGCCAGCAGCTTGAGGTTCGGGTTTAGCTCTGGAAACACCATATATTTT.

This rearrangement joins TRBV6-6 to TRBJ2-7, with D uncertain. Deletions cut 6 bases from V and 3 bases from J, with 15 bases between. The length of the CDR3 is 14 residues. Germline V CDR1 and CDR2: MNHNY, SVGAGI (reference sequence). CDR3 DNA sequence: TGTGCCAGCAGCCACCGGCAGGAATTCTACGAGCAGTACTTC. Its translation: CASSHRQEFYEQYF.

The J gene is TRBJ2-7, the V gene TRBV5-1; 7 nucleotides match TRBD2. The CDR3 length is 13 residues. Per the germline V gene, CDR1 is SGHRS and CDR2 is YFSETQ. Trimming took 2 bases from V and 2 from J; bases not matched to a gene: 1. CDR3 DNA: TGCGCCAGCAGCTTCCGGGAGGCCTACGAGCAGTACTTC. Residues: CASSFREAYEQYF.

V is TRBV2 and J is TRBJ2-1, with 8 bases aligning to TRBD2. This CDR3 has 15 residues. Trimming took 9 bases from V and 3 from J; bases not matched to a gene: 10. CDR1 and CDR2 (germline): SNHLY, FYNNEI. CDR3 DNA sequence: TGTGCCAGTGAGGATAGCGGGGTCGGCTACAATGAGCAGTTCTTC. Its protein product is CASEDSGVGYNEQFF. The complete variable domain, with remaining parts taken from reference TRBV2 and TRBJ2-1, reads EPEVTQTPSHQVTQMGQEVILRCVPISNHLYFYWYRQILGQKVEFLVSFYNNEISEKSEIFDDQFSVERPDGSNFTLKIRSTKLEDSAMYFCASEDSGVGYNEQFFGPGTRLTVL.

The chain uses TRBV5-1 and TRBJ2-2, with TRBD1 identical over 7 bases. This CDR3 has 15 amino acids. CDR1 is SGHRS, CDR2 YFSETQ, per germline. The trim removed 4 bases at V and 5 bases at J, leaving 8 bases unmatched. The CDR3 DNA is TGCGCCAGCAGCCCCGGGACAGACCAGACCGGGGAGCTGTTTTTT. Amino acids: CASSPGTDQTGELFF.

The chain uses TRBV10-3 and TRBJ2-7; no definite D call. Per the germline V gene, CDR1 is ENHRY and CDR2 is SYGVKD. The CDR3 length is 17 residues. V lost 0 bases and J lost 2, with 17 bases in between. CDR3 amino acids: CAISESAQALLPYEQYF. The DNA for the CDR3 is TGTGCCATCAGTGAGTCGGCGCAGGCCCTCCTCCCCTACGAGCAGTACTTC.

The J gene is TRBJ1-6, the V gene TRBV11-2, with D possibly TRBD1 on 5 matching bases. The V end lost 3 bases, the J end lost 9 bases, and 18 bases lay between the germline ends. The length of the CDR3 is 16 residues. CDR1 is SGHAT, CDR2 FQNNGV, per germline. CDR3 amino acids: CASSFGRELGGSPLHF. CDR3 sequence (DNA): TGTGCCAGCAGCTTCGGCAGGGAATTGGGGGGTTCACCCCTCCACTTT.

The CDR3 sequence is CASSFTPGTSGTNTQYF. In nucleotides, the CDR3 is TGTGCCAGCAGCTTTACCCCCGGGACTAGCGGAACAAATACGCAGTATTTT. This chain joins TRBV7-9 and TRBJ2-3; 11 nucleotides line up with TRBD2. The CDR3 extends over 17 amino acids. Germline V gene sequence: CDR1 SEHNR, CDR2 FQNEAQ (reference sequence). V lost 3 bases, J lost 7 bases, and 12 bases stayed unmatched.

The count of this clone is one. This chain uses TRBV25-1 with TRBJ2-3; 11 nucleotides agree with TRBD2. Trimming took 7 bases from V and 2 from J; bases not matched to a gene: 8. Germline V gives CDR1 MGHDK, CDR2 SYGVNS. CDR3 length: 16 residues. CDR3 sequence: CASTLGTSGSTDTQYF. CDR3 bases: TGTGCCAGCACCCTAGGGACTAGCGGATCCACAGATACGCAGTATTTT. The variable domain in full, completed from reference TRBV25-1 and TRBJ2-3, reads EADIYQTPRYLVIGTGKKITLECSQTMGHDKMYWYQQDPGMELHLIHYSYGVNSTEKGDLSSESTVSRIRTEHFPLTLESARPSHTSQYLCASTLGTSGSTDTQYFGPGTRLTVL.

The rearrangement joins TRBV19 to TRBJ2-1; the match to TRBD2 covers 7 bases. Germline trimming cut 5 bases from V and 2 bases from J; bases unmatched to any gene: 15. This CDR3 comprises 18 residues. The germline CDR1 and CDR2 sequences are LNHDA and SQIVND (reference sequence). CDR3 nucleotides: TGTGCCAGTAGTCCTCGGGACTATTCCTCAATTCCCTACAATGAGCAGTTCTTC. Protein: CASSPRDYSSIPYNEQFF.

The chain is built from TRBV5-1 and TRBJ1-2; a possible D gene is TRBD1 (6 bases). V was shortened by 4 bases and J by 4 bases, with 17 bases between the two germline ends. The CDR3 spans 15 residues. Germline lookup yields CDR1 SGHRS and CDR2 YFSETQ. CDR3 in DNA: TGCGCCAGCAGCGGAAGCGGGGGCCCTGCCTATGGCTACACCTTC. Translated: CASSGSGGPAYGYTF.

DNA for the CDR3: TGCGCCAGCAGCCAAGATTTTAGGTCGCTAGCGGGGGGGGGCCCCCACAGTGAGCAGTTCTTC. This codes for CASSQDFRSLAGGGPHSEQFF. The chain has TRBV4-1 and TRBJ2-1; 12 bases match TRBD2. Germline-derived CDR1 and CDR2 are MGHRA and YSYEKL. The length of the CDR3 is 21 residues. V was pared by 0 bases and J by 9 bases, with 21 bases of the junction left unmatched.

Only one count was recorded for this clone. The chain has TRBV28 and TRBJ1-1; D ambiguous. The CDR3 covers 14 residues. Germline V gene data show CDR1 as MDHEN and CDR2 as SYDVKM. V shed 8 bases and J shed 0 bases, with 13 bases lying between them. The CDR3, as DNA: TGTGCCAGCCTCTTTACACGCATGAACACTGAAGCTTTCTTT. Encoded protein: CASLFTRMNTEAFF.

DNA of the CDR3: TGTGCCAGCACGGCCCAAGAGGACACTGAAGCTTTCTTT. As protein: CASTAQEDTEAFF. The J gene is TRBJ1-1, the V gene TRBV10-3; D is undetermined. Trimming took 10 bases from V and 3 from J, leaving 15 bases between them. This CDR3 region has 13 residues. CDR1 is ENHRY, CDR2 SYGVKD, per germline.